The T cell receptor (beta chain) described here comes from a study of blood T cell repertoires in COVID-19. Produced via immunoSEQ multiplex PCR; TCRdb's table is partial and in-frame only. The data hold 200,000 to 250,000 clones, with 84% observed a single time. The CDR3 spans 15 residues. The V and J ends lost 2 bases and 0 bases respectively, with 8 bases between them. Germline-derived CDR1 and CDR2 are KGHSH and LQKENI. The clonotype originates from a man aged 50 to 60 with active or convalescent COVID-19. The chain uses TRBV18 and TRBJ1-3, with D perhaps TRBD1 (6 bases). The material sequenced was peripheral blood. The CDR3 here is CASSPGQLSGNTIYF. Here the CDR3 DNA reads TGTGCCAGCTCACCAGGACAGCTCTCTGGAAACACCATATATTTT.